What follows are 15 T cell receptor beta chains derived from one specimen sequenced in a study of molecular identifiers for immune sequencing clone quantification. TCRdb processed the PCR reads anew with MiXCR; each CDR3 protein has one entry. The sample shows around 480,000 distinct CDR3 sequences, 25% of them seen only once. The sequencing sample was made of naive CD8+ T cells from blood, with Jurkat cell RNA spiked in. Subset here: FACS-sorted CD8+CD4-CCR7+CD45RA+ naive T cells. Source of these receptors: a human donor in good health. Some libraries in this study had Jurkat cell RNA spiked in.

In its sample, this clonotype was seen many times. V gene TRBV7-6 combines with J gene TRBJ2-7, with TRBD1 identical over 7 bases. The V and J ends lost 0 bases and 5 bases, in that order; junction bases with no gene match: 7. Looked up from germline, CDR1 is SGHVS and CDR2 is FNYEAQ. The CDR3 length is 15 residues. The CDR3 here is CASSLAPQGLDEQYF. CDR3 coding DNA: TGTGCCAGCAGCTTAGCCCCACAGGGGCTCGACGAGCAGTACTTC.

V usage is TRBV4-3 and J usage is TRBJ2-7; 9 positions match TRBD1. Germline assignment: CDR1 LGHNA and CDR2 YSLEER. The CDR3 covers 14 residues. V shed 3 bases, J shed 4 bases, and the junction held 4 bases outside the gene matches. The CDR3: CASSQYRGHYEQYF. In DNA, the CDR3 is TGCGCCAGCAGCCAGTACAGGGGGCATTACGAGCAGTACTTC.

The CDR3 protein is CASSPGTSGGYYQETQYF. The DNA for the CDR3 is TGTGCCAGCAGTCCGGGGACTAGCGGGGGGTATTACCAAGAGACCCAGTACTTC. The rearrangement uses TRBV27 and TRBJ2-5, with 15 bases lining up with TRBD2. The CDR3 is 18 amino acids. V trimming: 5 bases; J trimming: 0 bases; junction bases outside the gene matches: 7. The germline V gene has CDR1 MNHEY and CDR2 SMNVEV (reference sequence).

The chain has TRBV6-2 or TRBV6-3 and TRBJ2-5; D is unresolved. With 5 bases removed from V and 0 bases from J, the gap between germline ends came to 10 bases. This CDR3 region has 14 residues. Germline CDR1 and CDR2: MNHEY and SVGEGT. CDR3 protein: CASSADMYQETQYF. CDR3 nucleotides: TGTGCCAGCAGTGCAGACATGTACCAAGAGACCCAGTACTTC.

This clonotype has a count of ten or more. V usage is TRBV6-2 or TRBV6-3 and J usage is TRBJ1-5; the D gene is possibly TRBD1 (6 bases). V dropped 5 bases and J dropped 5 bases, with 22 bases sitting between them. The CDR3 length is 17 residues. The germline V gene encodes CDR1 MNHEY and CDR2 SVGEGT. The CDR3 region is CASSQPLSGAGDQPQHF. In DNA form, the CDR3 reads TGTGCCAGCAGTCAACCCTTATCAGGGGCGGGGGATCAGCCCCAGCATTTT.

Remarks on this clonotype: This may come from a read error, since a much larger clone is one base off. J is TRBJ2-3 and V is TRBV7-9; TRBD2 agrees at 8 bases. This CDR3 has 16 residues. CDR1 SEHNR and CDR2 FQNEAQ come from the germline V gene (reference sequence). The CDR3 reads CASSLGGRYTTDTQCF. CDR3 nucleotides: TGTGCCAGCAGCTTGGGCGGGAGGTATACCACAGATACGCAGTGTTTT.

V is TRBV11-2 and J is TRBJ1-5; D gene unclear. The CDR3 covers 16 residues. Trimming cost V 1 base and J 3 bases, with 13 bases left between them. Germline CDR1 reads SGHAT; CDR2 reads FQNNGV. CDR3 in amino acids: CASSLGPPAPNQPQHF. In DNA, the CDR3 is TGTGCCAGCAGCTTAGGCCCCCCAGCACCCAATCAGCCCCAGCATTTT.

CDR3 coding DNA: TGTGCCAGCTCACTAAATTGGACAGGGGGCTTGTACACTGAAGCTTTCTTT. Amino acid sequence: CASSLNWTGGLYTEAFF. The chain links TRBV18 to TRBJ1-1, with TRBD1 matching over 11 bases. The germline V gene has CDR1 KGHSH and CDR2 LQKENI. The CDR3 covers 17 residues. V was pared by 4 bases and J by 3 bases, with 10 bases of the junction left unmatched.

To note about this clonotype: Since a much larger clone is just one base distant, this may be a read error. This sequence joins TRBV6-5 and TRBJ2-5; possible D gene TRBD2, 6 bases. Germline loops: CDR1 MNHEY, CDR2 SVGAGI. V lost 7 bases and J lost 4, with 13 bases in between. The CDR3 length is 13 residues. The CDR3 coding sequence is TGTGCCAGCACCGCGGGGCACCGAGAGACCCAGTACTTC. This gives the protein CASTAGHRETQYF.

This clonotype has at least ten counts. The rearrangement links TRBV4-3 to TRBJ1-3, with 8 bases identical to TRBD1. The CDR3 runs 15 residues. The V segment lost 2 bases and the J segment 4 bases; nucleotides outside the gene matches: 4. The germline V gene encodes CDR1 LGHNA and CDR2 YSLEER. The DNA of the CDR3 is TGCGCCAGCAGCCAAAGCAGGGGGCGAGGAAACACCATATATTTT. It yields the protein CASSQSRGRGNTIYF.

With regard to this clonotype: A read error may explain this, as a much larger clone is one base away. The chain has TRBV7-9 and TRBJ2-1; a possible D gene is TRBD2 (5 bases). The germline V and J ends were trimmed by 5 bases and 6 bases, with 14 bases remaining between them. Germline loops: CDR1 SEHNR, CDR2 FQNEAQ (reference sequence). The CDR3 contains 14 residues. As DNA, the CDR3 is TGTGCCAGCAGCGAAGTCTGGAGGAGCAATGAGCAGTTCTTC. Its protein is CASSEVWRSNEQFF.

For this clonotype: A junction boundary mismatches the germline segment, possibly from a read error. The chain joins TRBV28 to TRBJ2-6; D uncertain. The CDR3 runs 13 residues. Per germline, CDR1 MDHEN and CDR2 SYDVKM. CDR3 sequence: CAGSLGGANVLTF. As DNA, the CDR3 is TGTGCCGGCAGTCTCGGAGGGGCCAACGTCCTGACTTTC.

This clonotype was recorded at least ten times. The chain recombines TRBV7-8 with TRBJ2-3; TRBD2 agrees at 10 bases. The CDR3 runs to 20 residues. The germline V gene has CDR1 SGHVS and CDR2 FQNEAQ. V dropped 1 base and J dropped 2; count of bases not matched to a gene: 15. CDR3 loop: CASSLEWSSGGALYTDTQYF. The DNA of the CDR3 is TGTGCCAGCAGCTTAGAATGGTCCAGCGGGGGGGCTCTATACACAGATACGCAGTATTTT. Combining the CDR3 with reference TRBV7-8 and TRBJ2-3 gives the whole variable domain GAGVSQSPRYKVAKRGQDVALRCDPISGHVSLFWYQQALGQGPEFLTYFQNEAQLDKSGLPSDRFFAERPEGSVSTLKIQRTQQEDSAVYLCASSLEWSSGGALYTDTQYFGPGTRLTVL.

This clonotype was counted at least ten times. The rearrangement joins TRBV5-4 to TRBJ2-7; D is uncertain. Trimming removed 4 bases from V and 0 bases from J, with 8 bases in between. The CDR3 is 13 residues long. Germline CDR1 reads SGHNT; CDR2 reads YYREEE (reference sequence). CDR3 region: CASSPKDSYEQYF. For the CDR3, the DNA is TGTGCCAGCAGCCCCAAAGACTCCTACGAGCAGTACTTC.

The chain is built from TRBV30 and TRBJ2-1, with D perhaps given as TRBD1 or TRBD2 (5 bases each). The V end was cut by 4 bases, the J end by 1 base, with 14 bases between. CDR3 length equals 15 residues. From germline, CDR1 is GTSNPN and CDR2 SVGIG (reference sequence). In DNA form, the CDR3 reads TGTGCCTGGACTCTAACGGGGCTATCCTACAATGAGCAGTTCTTC. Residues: CAWTLTGLSYNEQFF.